The T cell receptor beta chain under discussion was sequenced for a study of T cell repertoires in cytomegalovirus infection. Whole-study context: It was the public TCR beta signatures that indicated both CMV infection and matching HLA type. Study results and caveats: Totalled public TCR beta family frequency picked out people who carried CMV plus the relevant HLA. HLA-C-restricted CMV-specific TCR beta clonotypes were dominant in the ex vivo response.

V dropped 7 bases and J dropped 4; count of bases not matched to a gene: 7. Germline values: CDR1 SGHNT, CDR2 YYREEE (reference sequence). This CDR3 is 13 amino acids long. TCRdb processed the reads anew with MiXCR; each CDR3 protein has one entry. The sample holds hundreds of thousands of distinct CDR3 sequences, roughly a tenth seen once. This clonotype was counted between two and nine times. Its specificity is not known. The chain recombines TRBV5-4 with TRBJ1-2; TRBD1 matches at 7 bases. Sequencing was carried out using PBMCs. This receptor was taken from a human donor in good health (CMV status not recorded). Some clones in this sample may be carry-over from other donors' samples. CDR3 coding DNA: TGTGCCAGCTCGACAGGGCGTAGCTATGGCTACACCTTC. Amino acids: CASSTGRSYGYTF.